The 14 T cell receptor beta chains listed next were all sequenced from one sample in a study of T cell changes during pregnancy in multiple sclerosis. Profiled with immunoSEQ multiplex PCR; TCRdb holds only in-frame clones, not every one. The repertoire consists of approximately 49,000 clones, with around 89% occurring once and the leading ten covering under 6.5%. The sample in question was peripheral blood, obtained after pregnancy. The source of these receptors is a female donor in good health, enrolled as a control in a pregnancy study.

The CDR3 loop is CASSEVGGGTEAFF. DNA for the CDR3: TGTGCCAGCAGTGAAGTAGGGGGCGGCACTGAAGCTTTCTTT. V is TRBV2 and J is TRBJ1-1; 7 nucleotides match TRBD1. This CDR3 region has 14 residues. The V gene end was trimmed by 1 base and the J gene end by 4 bases; junction bases not matched to a gene: 3. Germline V gene sequence: CDR1 SNHLY, CDR2 FYNNEI.

For the CDR3, the DNA is TGTGCCAGCAGCGTACGTCAACAGGGTGAGGTGGCTGGCTACACCTTC. This translates into CASSVRQQGEVAGYTF. The chain carries TRBV4-2 and TRBJ1-2; TRBD1 might be the D (6 bases). Germline V gene data show CDR1 as LGHNA and CDR2 as YNFKEQ. V was trimmed by 5 bases and J by 7 bases, leaving 23 bases between them. This CDR3 spans 16 amino acids.

The rearrangement links TRBV27 to TRBJ2-1; D perhaps matches TRBD2 (5 bases). Germline CDR1 is MNHEY and CDR2 is SMNVEV (reference sequence). The CDR3 covers 15 residues. V was cut by 4 bases and J by 7 bases, with 17 bases left in between. The CDR3 loop reads CASSSLLTRGNEQFF. Here the CDR3 DNA reads TGTGCCAGCAGTTCTTTACTAACTAGAGGGAATGAGCAGTTCTTC.

The rearrangement uses TRBV30 and TRBJ2-5, with 9 bases lining up with TRBD1. The CDR3 runs to 13 residues. Germline CDR1 and CDR2: GTSNPN and SVGIG (reference sequence). V shed 8 bases and J 5 bases; nucleotides not matched to a gene: 9. The CDR3 nucleotides read TGTGCCACCGGACAGGGGCTGGGGGAGACCCAGTACTTC. Protein sequence: CATGQGLGETQYF.

The chain carries TRBV7-8 and TRBJ2-7, with TRBD1 as a possible D gene (5 bases). The CDR3 length is 12 residues. The V and J ends lost 4 bases and 5 bases respectively, with 9 bases between them. Germline values: CDR1 SGHVS, CDR2 FQNEAQ. CDR3 coding DNA: TGTGCCAGCAGCTCATTCAGGGACGAGCAGTACTTC. It yields the protein CASSSFRDEQYF.

The gene calls are TRBV10-1 and TRBJ2-7, with D possibly matching TRBD2 (5 bases). Per the germline V gene, CDR1 is WNHNN and CDR2 is SYGVQD (reference sequence). The V and J ends lost 2 bases and 1 base respectively, with 12 bases between them. The CDR3 is 15 residues long. CDR3 residues: CASSERAEGSYEQYF. CDR3 sequence (DNA): TGCGCCAGCAGTGAGAGGGCTGAGGGATCCTACGAGCAGTACTTC.

The chain is built from TRBV19 and TRBJ2-5, with TRBD1 identical over 7 bases. The CDR3 sequence is 13 residues long. With 5 bases clipped from V and 5 bases from J, the junction kept 5 bases outside the gene matches. The germline CDR1 and CDR2 sequences are LNHDA and SQIVND (reference sequence). The CDR3 region is CASSSTGFETQYF. CDR3 nucleotide sequence: TGTGCCAGTAGTTCGACAGGGTTCGAGACCCAGTACTTC.

The V gene is TRBV7-6, the J gene TRBJ2-1; no definite D call. The germline V gene has CDR1 SGHVS and CDR2 FNYEAQ. With 2 bases removed from V and 3 bases from J, the gap between germline ends came to 11 bases. The CDR3 has 15 amino acids. Here the CDR3 DNA reads TGTGCCAGCAGCTTACCAAGCGTGGGCTACAATGAGCAGTTCTTC. It translates to CASSLPSVGYNEQFF.

This rearrangement joins TRBV4-3 to TRBJ2-1; 7 bases line up with TRBD1. With V trimmed by 0 bases and J by 6 bases, 11 bases remained unmatched. CDR1 is LGHNA and CDR2 is YSLEER in the germline V gene. The CDR3 sequence is 17 residues long. The CDR3 loop is CASSQDFRVTGANEQFF. In nucleotides, the CDR3 is TGCGCCAGCAGCCAAGATTTCAGGGTCACAGGGGCCAATGAGCAGTTCTTC.

This clone occurred a few times. This chain connects TRBV7-9 to TRBJ1-5, with 9 positions matching TRBD1. CDR3 length equals 17 residues. Looked up from germline, CDR1 is SEHNR and CDR2 is FQNEAQ (reference sequence). Trimming cost V 5 bases and J 2 bases; bases outside gene matches: 10. This chain's CDR3 is CASSKGGTGMGNQPQHF. As DNA, the CDR3 is TGTGCCAGCAGCAAGGGGGGGACAGGGATGGGCAATCAGCCCCAGCATTTT.

The chain links TRBV6-1 to TRBJ1-1; D possibly corresponds to TRBD1 (6 bases). V dropped 3 bases and J dropped 2 bases, with 10 bases sitting between them. The germline gives CDR1 MNHNS, CDR2 SASEGT. The CDR3 is made up of 14 amino acids. CDR3 sequence: CASSDGTTNTEAFF. The CDR3 DNA is TGTGCCAGCAGTGATGGGACAACCAACACTGAAGCTTTCTTT.

V usage is TRBV27 and J usage is TRBJ2-3, with TRBD1 matching 9 bases. Germline V gene sequence: CDR1 MNHEY, CDR2 SMNVEV (reference sequence). The trim removed 5 bases at V and 4 bases at J, leaving 7 bases unmatched. This CDR3 has 15 residues. Here the CDR3 DNA reads TGTGCCAGCAGTCCCCCGGGACAGGGAGCAGATACGCAGTATTTT. Amino acid sequence: CASSPPGQGADTQYF.

This clone was found a few times. This chain joins TRBV4-3 and TRBJ2-1; TRBD2 aligns across 7 bases. Germline trimming cut 4 bases from V and 2 bases from J; bases unmatched to any gene: 5. The CDR3 consists of 15 residues. Germline V gene sequence: CDR1 LGHNA, CDR2 YSLEER. The CDR3 sequence: CASSLQRGTYNEQFF. DNA of the CDR3: TGCGCCAGCAGCCTCCAGCGGGGTACCTACAATGAGCAGTTCTTC.

The chain is built from TRBV27 and TRBJ2-1, with a tentative D call TRBD2 (6 bases). The CDR3 is 17 residues long. CDR1 and CDR2 from the germline V gene are MNHEY and SMNVEV (reference sequence). Trimming left V 8 bases short and J 0 bases short, with 20 bases between. The CDR3 here is CASAKRDSRISYNEQFF. The CDR3 nucleotides read TGTGCCAGCGCCAAACGGGACTCCCGAATCTCCTACAATGAGCAGTTCTTC.